The 21 T cell receptor beta chains listed next were all sequenced from one sample in a study of neoadjuvant anti-PD-1 for oral cavity cancer. Assay: immunoSEQ multiplex PCR; the TCRdb copy retains only in-frame clones and omits some. The sample lists about 72,000 clones, around four fifths occurring once. The sequencing used PBMCs, collected before nivolumab (anti-PD-1) treatment. The receptor source for this set is a person aged 35 to 85 with oral cavity squamous cell carcinoma.

The chain links TRBV14 to TRBJ1-2; 10 nucleotides agree with TRBD1. Germline loops: CDR1 SGHDN, CDR2 FVKESK. The CDR3 spans 14 residues. The ends lost 1 base at V and 5 bases at J; junction bases unmatched: 1. The CDR3 loop is CASSQAGQGYGYTF. For the CDR3, the DNA is TGTGCCAGCAGCCAAGCGGGACAGGGGTATGGCTACACCTTC.

A few counts support this clone. The rearrangement joins TRBV6-1 to TRBJ1-2; maybe TRBD1 (5 bases). Germline-derived CDR1 and CDR2 are MNHNS and SASEGT. The CDR3 contains 11 residues. Deletions cut 7 bases from V and 8 bases from J, with 11 bases between. The CDR3 protein is CASKPGGGYTF. CDR3 nucleotide sequence: TGTGCCAGCAAGCCGGGGGGGGGCTACACCTTC.

The chain recombines TRBV6-1 with TRBJ1-1; unclear D gene. Germline V gene data show CDR1 as MNHNS and CDR2 as SASEGT. The germline V and J ends were trimmed by 4 bases and 1 base, with 19 bases remaining between them. The CDR3 has 17 residues. The CDR3, as DNA: TGTGCCAGCAGTGGAGGCGGACCGGGGTTGTGGAACACTGAAGCTTTCTTT. This encodes CASSGGGPGLWNTEAFF.

With respect to this clone: The sample contains more than one DNA sequence encoding this CDR3. The chain uses TRBV7-9 and TRBJ2-3; D uncertain. Germline V gives CDR1 SEHNR, CDR2 FQNEAQ (reference sequence). The CDR3 runs 12 residues. V lost 5 bases and J 5 bases, leaving 8 bases between the germline ends. The CDR3 DNA follows: TGTGCCAGCAGCCTCACGGGAGATACGCAGTATTTT. It specifies CASSLTGDTQYF.

This clone was found a few times. An end of the junction differs from the germline gene, which may be a read error. The CDR3 spells CASRQGALFGKTGELFF. For the CDR3, the DNA is TGCGCCAGCAGGCAAGGGGCGCTATTTGGGAAAACCGGGGAGCTGTTTTTT. The genes are TRBV4-1 and TRBJ2-2; the D gene is possibly TRBD1 (5 bases). This CDR3 contains 17 residues. Germline V gene data show CDR1 as MGHRA and CDR2 as YSYEKL.

This clone has just a few counts. The chain employs TRBV5-1 and TRBJ1-1; unclear D gene. CDR1 is SGHRS, CDR2 YFSETQ, per germline. The CDR3 has 13 amino acids. V gave up 4 bases and J gave up 3 bases, with 10 bases separating them. Here the CDR3 DNA reads TGCGCCAGCAGCCCGGGAGCATACACTGAAGCTTTCTTT. Amino acid sequence: CASSPGAYTEAFF.

This clone was seen only a few times. The chain couples TRBV29-1 to TRBJ2-2, with D hard to call. The CDR3 sequence is 14 residues long. V was pared by 3 bases and J by 6 bases, with 14 bases between. Germline V gene lookup returns CDR1 SQVTM and CDR2 ANQGSEA. The CDR3 bases are TGCAGCGTTGAGGGCAGGCCGGGCGCCGGGGAGCTGTTTTTT. It specifies CSVEGRPGAGELFF.

The CDR3 is CASSRDRGEKLFF. Written as DNA, the CDR3 is TGTGCCAGCAGCCGGGACAGGGGTGAAAAACTGTTTTTT. V and J are TRBV7-2 and TRBJ1-4, with TRBD1 matching over 10 bases. Germline V gene data show CDR1 as SGHTA and CDR2 as FQGNSA. The CDR3 covers 13 residues. V dropped 5 bases and J dropped 7; count of bases not matched to a gene: 1. Complete variable domain (other parts from reference TRBV7-2 and TRBJ1-4): GAGVSQSPSNKVTEKGKDVELRCDPISGHTALYWYRQSLGQGLEFLIYFQGNSAPDKSGLPSDRFSAERTGGSVSTLTIQRTQQEDSAVYLCASSRDRGEKLFFGSGTQLSVL.

This clone has only a few counts. This chain connects TRBV5-1 to TRBJ2-7; TRBD1 might be the D (5 bases). Trimming took 4 bases from V and 5 from J, leaving 19 bases between them. The CDR3 sequence is 15 residues long. Germline CDR1 is SGHRS and CDR2 is YFSETQ. The CDR3 DNA follows: TGCGCCAGCAGCCCACACAGGCCTCTGTACCACGAGCAGTACTTC. Protein sequence: CASSPHRPLYHEQYF.

The rearrangement joins TRBV7-3 to TRBJ2-1, with 7 nucleotides matching TRBD2. The trim removed 5 bases at V and 3 bases at J, leaving 7 bases unmatched. CDR1 is SGHTA, CDR2 FQGTGA, per germline. The CDR3 is 15 amino acids. CDR3 region: CASSPGTNLYNEQFF. CDR3 DNA sequence: TGTGCCAGCAGCCCCGGGACTAACCTCTACAATGAGCAGTTCTTC.

The table lists this clone with a count of one. The J gene is TRBJ1-2, the V gene TRBV2; D unresolved. V shed 7 bases and J shed 7 bases, with 10 bases lying between them. CDR3 length: 11 amino acids. Germline assignment: CDR1 SNHLY and CDR2 FYNNEI. CDR3 sequence: CASTALSGYTF. DNA of the CDR3: TGTGCCAGCACTGCTCTATCTGGCTACACCTTC.

This sequence joins TRBV27 and TRBJ2-1; TRBD2 might be the D (6 bases). Germline-derived CDR1 and CDR2 are MNHEY and SMNVEV (reference sequence). This CDR3 contains 15 residues. V shed 6 bases and J shed 7 bases, with 19 bases lying between them. CDR3 nucleotides: TGTGCCAGCAGCCGCCGCGGGACTGCGGTGAATGAGCAGTTCTTC. This translates into CASSRRGTAVNEQFF.

The gene calls are TRBV11-3 and TRBJ1-3, with 8 bases identical to TRBD1. Germline V gives CDR1 SGHNT, CDR2 YENEEA. Losses at the gene ends were 3 bases for V and 3 bases for J; bases not matched to a gene: 1. CDR3 size: 14 residues. The CDR3 is CASSLTGVGNTIYF. In DNA form, the CDR3 reads TGTGCCAGCAGCTTGACAGGGGTTGGAAACACCATATATTTT.

The rearrangement uses TRBV6-5 and TRBJ2-3; 7 bases map to TRBD2. The V segment lost 2 bases and the J segment 2 bases; nucleotides outside the gene matches: 4. The germline V gene encodes CDR1 MNHEY and CDR2 SVGAGI. CDR3 length: 15 amino acids. The chain's CDR3 is CASSYGGVITDTQYF. The CDR3 DNA reads as TGTGCCAGCAGTTACGGGGGGGTCATCACAGATACGCAGTATTTT.

This clone was seen a handful of times. This sequence joins TRBV5-6 and TRBJ2-1; D may match TRBD1 or TRBD2 (5 bases each). Germline CDR1 is SGHDT and CDR2 is YYEEEE. CDR3 length: 15 residues. V lost 4 bases to trimming and J lost 4 bases, with 15 bases between them. The DNA of the CDR3 is TGTGCCAGCAGCCGAGCCGGGACCCATTACAATGAGCAGTTCTTC. Encoded protein: CASSRAGTHYNEQFF.

The CDR3 sequence: CASSQANYGYTF. The CDR3 coding sequence is TGTGCCAGCAGTCAAGCTAACTATGGCTACACCTTC. This chain joins TRBV28 and TRBJ1-2; D remains ambiguous. The CDR3 totals 12 residues. Germline loops: CDR1 MDHEN, CDR2 SYDVKM. Trimming took off 5 bases at V and 0 bases at J, with 4 bases between the two ends.

This clone showed up just a few times. This chain connects TRBV19 to TRBJ1-1, with D hard to call. Trimming shortened V by 3 bases and J by 1 base, and 9 bases separated the two germline ends. Germline V CDR1 and CDR2: LNHDA, SQIVND (reference sequence). The CDR3 consists of 14 residues. The CDR3 sequence: CASSIRAENTEAFF. The DNA of the CDR3 is TGTGCCAGTAGTATCCGAGCAGAGAACACTGAAGCTTTCTTT. Supplemented by reference TRBV19 and TRBJ1-1, the full variable domain reads DGGITQSPKYLFRKEGQNVTLSCEQNLNHDAMYWYRQDPGQGLRLIYYSQIVNDFQKGDIAEGYSVSREKKESFPLTVTSAQKNPTAFYLCASSIRAENTEAFFGQGTRLTVV.

The chain employs TRBV4-2 and TRBJ2-5, with 12 bases matching TRBD2. From germline, CDR1 is LGHNA and CDR2 YNFKEQ. Trimming cost V 0 bases and J 5 bases; bases outside gene matches: 4. CDR3 length: 16 amino acids. The CDR3 sequence is CASSQDGTSGSETQYF. The CDR3, as DNA: TGTGCCAGCAGCCAAGATGGGACTAGCGGGTCGGAGACCCAGTACTTC.

The rearrangement joins TRBV5-7 to TRBJ2-1, with D perhaps TRBD1 (6 bases). TRBV5-7 is an open reading frame whose function is uncertain. Trimming cost V 4 bases and J 7 bases, with 18 bases left between them. The CDR3 contains 15 residues. For the CDR3, the DNA is TGTGCCAGCAGCCCGGAGGACAGCAGGTGGAATGAGCAGTTCTTC. It translates to CASSPEDSRWNEQFF.

V gene TRBV15 combines with J gene TRBJ1-2; D gene uncertain. V was cut by 5 bases and J by 3 bases, with 13 bases left in between. CDR3 length: 14 residues. Germline lookup yields CDR1 LNHNV and CDR2 YYDKDF (reference sequence). CDR3 loop: CATSGGPGYYGYTF. The CDR3 region has the DNA TGTGCCACCAGCGGCGGGCCTGGGTACTATGGCTACACCTTC.

J is TRBJ2-1 and V is TRBV5-4; 12 bases match TRBD2. The length of the CDR3 is 15 residues. Germline-derived CDR1 and CDR2 are SGHNT and YYREEE (reference sequence). V trimming: 3 bases; J trimming: 8 bases; junction bases outside the gene matches: 6. The CDR3 here is CASSSTSGGFYEQFF. The DNA for the CDR3 is TGTGCCAGCAGCTCGACTAGCGGGGGTTTCTATGAGCAGTTCTTC.